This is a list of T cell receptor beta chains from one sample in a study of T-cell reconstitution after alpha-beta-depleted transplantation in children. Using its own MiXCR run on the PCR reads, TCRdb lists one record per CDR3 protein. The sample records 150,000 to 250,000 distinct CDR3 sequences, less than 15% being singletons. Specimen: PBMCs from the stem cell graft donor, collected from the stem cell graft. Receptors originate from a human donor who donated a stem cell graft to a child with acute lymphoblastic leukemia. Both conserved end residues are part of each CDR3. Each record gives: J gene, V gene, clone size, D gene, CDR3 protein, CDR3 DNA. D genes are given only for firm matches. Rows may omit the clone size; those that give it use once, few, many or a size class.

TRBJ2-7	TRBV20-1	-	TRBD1	CSARDAGTDYEQYF	TGCAGTGCTAGAGATGCAGGGACAGACTACGAGCAGTACTTC
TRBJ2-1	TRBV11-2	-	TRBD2	CASSLVIVSSGSVSEQFF	TGTGCCAGCAGCTTAGTTATTGTATCTAGCGGGAGCGTCTCTGAGCAGTTCTTC
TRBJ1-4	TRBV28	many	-	CASSGGWGEKLFF	TGTGCCAGCAGCGGCGGATGGGGCGAAAAACTGTTTTTT
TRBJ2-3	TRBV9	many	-	CASSLRQRGGLLDTQYF	TGTGCCAGCAGCTTACGACAGAGGGGCGGTCTTTTAGATACGCAGTATTTT
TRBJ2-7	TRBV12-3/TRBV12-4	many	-	CASSQWRVGEQYF	TGTGCCAGCAGTCAGTGGAGGGTTGGCGAGCAGTACTTC
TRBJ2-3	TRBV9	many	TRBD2	CASSLGLAGTRTDTQYF	TGTGCCAGCAGCCTGGGACTAGCGGGAACGAGGACAGATACGCAGTATTTT
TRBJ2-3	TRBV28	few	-	CASSPQGRDTQYF	TGTGCCAGCAGCCCCCAGGGGAGAGATACGCAGTATTTT
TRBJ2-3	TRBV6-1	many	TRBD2	CASSVGLAGAGDTQYF	TGTGCCAGCAGTGTGGGACTAGCGGGAGCCGGAGATACGCAGTATTTT
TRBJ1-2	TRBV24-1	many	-	CATSDASARGEDGYTF	TGTGCCACCAGTGATGCCTCCGCCAGGGGAGAAGATGGCTACACCTTC
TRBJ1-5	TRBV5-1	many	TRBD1	CASSLETGGKEPQHF	TGCGCCAGCAGCTTGGAGACAGGGGGCAAGGAGCCCCAGCATTTT
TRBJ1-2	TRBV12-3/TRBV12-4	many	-	CASSLLVGNYGYTF	TGTGCCAGCAGTTTGTTAGTGGGCAACTATGGCTACACCTTC
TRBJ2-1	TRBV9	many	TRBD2	CASSSHRGGRENEQFF	TGTGCCAGCAGCTCGCACCGCGGCGGGAGGGAGAATGAGCAGTTCTTC
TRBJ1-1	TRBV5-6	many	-	CASSFTETYTEAFF	TGTGCCAGCAGCTTTACGGAAACTTACACTGAAGCTTTCTTT
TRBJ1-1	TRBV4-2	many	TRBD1	CASSVSGGRTEAFF	TGTGCCAGCAGCGTTTCAGGGGGACGGACTGAAGCTTTCTTT
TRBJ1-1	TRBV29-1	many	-	CSVLRVGGTEAFF	TGCAGCGTTCTACGGGTAGGAGGCACTGAAGCTTTCTTT
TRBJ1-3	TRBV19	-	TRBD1	CASSRRQGASGNTIYF	TGTGCCAGTAGCCGGAGACAGGGGGCCTCTGGAAACACCATATATTTT
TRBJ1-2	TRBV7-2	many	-	CASSSQMNYGYTF	TGTGCCAGCAGCTCTCAGATGAACTATGGCTACACCTTC
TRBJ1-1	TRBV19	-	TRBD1	CASRDREMNTEAFF	TGTGCCAGTAGGGACAGGGAAATGAACACTGAAGCTTTCTTT